This entry features one TCR beta chain sequence. The antigen remains unidentified. Some clones are missing from TCRdb's copy, which holds only in-frame ones; the method was immunoSEQ multiplex PCR. The repertoire has about 680,000 clones, 89% of them found once; the top ten carry approximately 1.5%. Treatment noted: some 20 received Ad26.COV2.S at low or high dose, single or two shots; roughly five received placebo; per-sample allocation not given. Following the first vaccine or placebo injection, samples were taken on day 63. This entry belongs to a study of Ad26.COV2.S vaccination and SARS-CoV-2 variants. Study-wide background: Intramuscular Ad26.COV2.S doses were given once or twice, 56 days apart. Study-wide results and caveats: Possibly, TCR breadth and depth analyses underestimated total T cell responses.

Germline values: CDR1 SGHDT, CDR2 YYEEEE. Trimming at V came to 3 bases and at J to 7 bases, leaving 4 bases not matched to a gene. The CDR3 is made up of 14 amino acids. This chain joins TRBV5-6 and TRBJ1-6, with 7 bases that match TRBD1. The clonotype originates from a person between 18 and 65 years old who received the Ad26.COV2.S COVID-19 vaccine or a placebo. Here the sequenced sample was peripheral blood, taken in a trial of Ad26.COV2.S vaccine versus placebo. CDR3 amino acids: CASSSDRANSPLHF. The CDR3 nucleotides are TGTGCCAGCAGCTCTGACAGGGCAAATTCACCCCTCCACTTT.